Included here is one T cell receptor (beta chain) sequence, with context. J lost 7 bases, V lost 6 bases, and 14 bases had no gene match. Germline values: CDR1 MNHEY, CDR2 SMNVEV (reference sequence). CDR3 length equals 16 residues. Participant-reported clinical history was the basis for cohort assignment. This record comes from a study of blood T cell repertoires in COVID-19. The wider study: The origin of the acute and convalescent COVID-19 samples was the United States, Italy and Spain.

Sequenced by immunoSEQ multiplex PCR; TCRdb stores in-frame clones only, minus some. There are around 240,000 clones in the sample; 80% to 90% occur only once, and 1.9% lies in the top ten. This sequence joins TRBV27 and TRBJ2-7, with TRBD2 matching 11 bases. The receptor comes from a woman between 50 and 59 years old who had recovered from COVID-19. The material sequenced was PBMCs or T cells enriched from blood (not recorded which). The CDR3 spells CASSWTLSGRALEQYF. The DNA for the CDR3 is TGTGCCAGCAGCTGGACCCTTAGCGGGAGGGCCTTGGAGCAGTACTTC.